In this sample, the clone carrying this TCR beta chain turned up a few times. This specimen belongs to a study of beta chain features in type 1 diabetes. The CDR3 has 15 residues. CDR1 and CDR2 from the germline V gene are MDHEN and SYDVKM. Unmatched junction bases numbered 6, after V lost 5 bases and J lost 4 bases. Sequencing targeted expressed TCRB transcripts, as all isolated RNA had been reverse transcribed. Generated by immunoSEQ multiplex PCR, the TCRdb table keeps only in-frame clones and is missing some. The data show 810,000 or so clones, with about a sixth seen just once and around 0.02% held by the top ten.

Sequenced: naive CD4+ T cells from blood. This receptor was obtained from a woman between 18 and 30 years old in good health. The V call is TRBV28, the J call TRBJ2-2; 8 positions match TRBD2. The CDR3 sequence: CASSTAGASTGELFF. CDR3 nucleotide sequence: TGTGCCAGCAGTACAGCGGGAGCGAGCACCGGGGAGCTGTTTTTT.